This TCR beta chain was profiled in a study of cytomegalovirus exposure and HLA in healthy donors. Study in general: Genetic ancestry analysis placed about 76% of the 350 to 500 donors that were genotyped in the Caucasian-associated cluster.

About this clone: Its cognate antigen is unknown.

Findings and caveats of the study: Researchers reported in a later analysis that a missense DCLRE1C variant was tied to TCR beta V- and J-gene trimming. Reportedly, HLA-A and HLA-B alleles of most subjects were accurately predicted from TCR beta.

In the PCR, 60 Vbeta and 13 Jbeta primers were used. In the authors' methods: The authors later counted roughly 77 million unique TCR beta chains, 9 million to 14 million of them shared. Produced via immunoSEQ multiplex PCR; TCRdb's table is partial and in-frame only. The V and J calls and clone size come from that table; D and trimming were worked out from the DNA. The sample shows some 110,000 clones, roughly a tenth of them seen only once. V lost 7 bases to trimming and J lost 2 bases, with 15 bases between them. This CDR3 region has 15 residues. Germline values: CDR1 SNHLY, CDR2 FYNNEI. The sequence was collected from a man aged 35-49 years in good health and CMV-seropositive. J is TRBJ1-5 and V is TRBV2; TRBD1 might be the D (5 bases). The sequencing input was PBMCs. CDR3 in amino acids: CASTPLSRGNQPQHF. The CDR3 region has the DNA TGTGCCAGCACCCCTTTGAGCAGGGGCAATCAGCCCCAGCATTTT.